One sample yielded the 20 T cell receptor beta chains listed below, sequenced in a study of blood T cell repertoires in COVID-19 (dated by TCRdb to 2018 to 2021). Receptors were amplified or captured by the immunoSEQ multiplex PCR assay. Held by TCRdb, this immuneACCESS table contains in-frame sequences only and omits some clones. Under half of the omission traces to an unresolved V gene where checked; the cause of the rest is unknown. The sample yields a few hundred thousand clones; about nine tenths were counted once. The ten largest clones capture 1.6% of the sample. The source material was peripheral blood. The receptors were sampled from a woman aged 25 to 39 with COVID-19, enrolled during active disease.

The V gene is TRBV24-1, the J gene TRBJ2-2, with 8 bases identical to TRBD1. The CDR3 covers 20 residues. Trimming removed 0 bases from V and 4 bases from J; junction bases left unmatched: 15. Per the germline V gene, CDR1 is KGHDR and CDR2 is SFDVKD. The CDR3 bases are TGTGCCACCAGTGATTTGTATCAGGGGGCAATATCCCAGGGCACCGGGGAGCTGTTTTTT. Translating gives CATSDLYQGAISQGTGELFF.

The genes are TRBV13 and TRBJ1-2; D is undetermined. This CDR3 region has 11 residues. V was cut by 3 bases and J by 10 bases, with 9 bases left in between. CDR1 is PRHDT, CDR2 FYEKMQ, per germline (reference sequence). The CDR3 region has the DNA TGTGCCAGCAGCTTCGGTCGTTCCTACACCTTC. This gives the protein CASSFGRSYTF.

CDR3 nucleotide sequence: TGTGCCAGCAGCCTCGGACAGATCTACGAGCAGTACTTC. It translates to CASSLGQIYEQYF. The chain has TRBV11-2 and TRBJ2-7; D perhaps matches TRBD1 (6 bases). CDR3 length: 13 residues. Germline loops: CDR1 SGHAT, CDR2 FQNNGV. The V gene lost 5 bases and the J gene lost 3 bases, with 11 bases spanning the gap.

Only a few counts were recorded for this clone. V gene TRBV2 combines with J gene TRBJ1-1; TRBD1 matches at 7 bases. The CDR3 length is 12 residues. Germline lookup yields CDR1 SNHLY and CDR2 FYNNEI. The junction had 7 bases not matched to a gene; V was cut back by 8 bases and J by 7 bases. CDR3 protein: CASSTGVIEAFF. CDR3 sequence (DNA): TGTGCCAGCTCAACAGGGGTTATTGAAGCTTTCTTT. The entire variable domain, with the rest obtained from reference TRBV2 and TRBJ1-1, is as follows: EPEVTQTPSHQVTQMGQEVILRCVPISNHLYFYWYRQILGQKVEFLVSFYNNEISEKSEIFDDQFSVERPDGSNFTLKIRSTKLEDSAMYFCASSTGVIEAFFGQGTRLTVV.

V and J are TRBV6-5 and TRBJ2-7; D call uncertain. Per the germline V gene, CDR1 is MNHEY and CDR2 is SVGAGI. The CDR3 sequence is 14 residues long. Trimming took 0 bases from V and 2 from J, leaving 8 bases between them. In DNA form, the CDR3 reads TGTGCCAGCAGTTACTCTGCCAGGACCTACGAGCAGTACTTC. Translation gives CASSYSARTYEQYF.

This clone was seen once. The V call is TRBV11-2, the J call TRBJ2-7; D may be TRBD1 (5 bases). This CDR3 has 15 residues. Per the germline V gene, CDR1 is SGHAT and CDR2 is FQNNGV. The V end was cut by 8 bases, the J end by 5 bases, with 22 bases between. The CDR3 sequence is CASVGWGRYLDEQYV. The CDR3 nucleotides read TGTGCCAGCGTTGGGTGGGGCCGATATTTGGACGAGCAGTACGTC.

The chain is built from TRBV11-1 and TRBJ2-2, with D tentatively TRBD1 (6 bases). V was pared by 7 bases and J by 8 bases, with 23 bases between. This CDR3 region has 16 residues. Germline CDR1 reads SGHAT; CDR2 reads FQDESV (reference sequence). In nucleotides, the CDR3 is TGTGCCAGCACCCCGGGCCCCAACAGGGCAGAAGGGGAGCTGTTTTTT. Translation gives CASTPGPNRAEGELFF.

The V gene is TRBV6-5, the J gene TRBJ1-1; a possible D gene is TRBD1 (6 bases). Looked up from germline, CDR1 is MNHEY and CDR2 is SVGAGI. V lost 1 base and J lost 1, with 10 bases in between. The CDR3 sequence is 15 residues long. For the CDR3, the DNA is TGTGCCAGCAGTTACTTCGGGACAAGGAACACTGAAGCTTTCTTT. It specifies CASSYFGTRNTEAFF.

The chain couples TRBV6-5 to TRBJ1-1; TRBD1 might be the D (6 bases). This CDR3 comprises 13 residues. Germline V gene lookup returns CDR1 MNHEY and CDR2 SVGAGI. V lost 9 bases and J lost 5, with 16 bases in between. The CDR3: CARRGARLTEAFF. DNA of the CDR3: TGTGCCAGGCGGGGGGCGCGACTTACTGAAGCTTTCTTT.

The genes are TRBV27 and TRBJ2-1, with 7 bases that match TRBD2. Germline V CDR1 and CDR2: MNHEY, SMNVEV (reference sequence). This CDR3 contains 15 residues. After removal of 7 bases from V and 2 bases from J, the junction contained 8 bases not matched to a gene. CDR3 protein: CASKPKAGAYNEQFF. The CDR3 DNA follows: TGTGCCAGCAAGCCTAAGGCGGGGGCCTACAATGAGCAGTTCTTC.

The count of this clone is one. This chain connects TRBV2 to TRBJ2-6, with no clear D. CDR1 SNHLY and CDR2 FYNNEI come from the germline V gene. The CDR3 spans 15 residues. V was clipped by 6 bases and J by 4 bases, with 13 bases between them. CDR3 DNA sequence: TGTGCCAGCAGCGCTAGTAACGTCGGGGCCAACGTCCTGACTTTC. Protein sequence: CASSASNVGANVLTF.

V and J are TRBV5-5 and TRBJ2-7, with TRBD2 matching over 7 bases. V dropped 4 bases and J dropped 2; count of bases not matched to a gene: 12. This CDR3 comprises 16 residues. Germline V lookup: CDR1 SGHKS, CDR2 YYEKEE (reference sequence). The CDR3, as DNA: TGTGCCAGCAGCCCCGGGAGTGGGGGGGGGACCTACGAGCAGTACTTC. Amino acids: CASSPGSGGGTYEQYF.

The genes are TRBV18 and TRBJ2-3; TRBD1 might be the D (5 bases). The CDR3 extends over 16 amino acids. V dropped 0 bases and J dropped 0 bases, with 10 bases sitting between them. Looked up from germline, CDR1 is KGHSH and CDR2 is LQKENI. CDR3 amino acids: CASSPPLDSSTDTQYF. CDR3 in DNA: TGTGCCAGCTCACCACCGCTCGACAGTAGCACAGATACGCAGTATTTT.

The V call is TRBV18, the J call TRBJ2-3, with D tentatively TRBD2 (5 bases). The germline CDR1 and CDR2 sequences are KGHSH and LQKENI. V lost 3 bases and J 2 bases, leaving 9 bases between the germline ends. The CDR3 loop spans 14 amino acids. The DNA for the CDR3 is TGTGCCAGCTCACCTCGGACTGCCACAGATACGCAGTATTTT. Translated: CASSPRTATDTQYF. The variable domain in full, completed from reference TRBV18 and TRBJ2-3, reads NAGVMQNPRHLVRRRGQEARLRCSPMKGHSHVYWYRQLPEEGLKFMVYLQKENIIDESGMPKERFSAEFPKEGPSILRIQQVVRGDSAAYFCASSPRTATDTQYFGPGTRLTVL.

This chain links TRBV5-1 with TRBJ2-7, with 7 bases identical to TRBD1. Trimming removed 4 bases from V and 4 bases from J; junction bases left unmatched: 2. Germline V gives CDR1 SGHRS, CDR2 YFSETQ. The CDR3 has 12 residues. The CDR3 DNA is TGCGCCAGCAGCGTACAGGGGTACGAGCAGTACTTC. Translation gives CASSVQGYEQYF.

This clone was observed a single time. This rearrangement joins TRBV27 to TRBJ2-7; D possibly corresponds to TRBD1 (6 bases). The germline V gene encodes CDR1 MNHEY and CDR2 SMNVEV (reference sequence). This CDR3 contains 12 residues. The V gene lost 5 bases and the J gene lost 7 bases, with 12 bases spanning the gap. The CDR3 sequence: CASSVTGMEQYF. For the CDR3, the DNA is TGTGCCAGCAGTGTCACAGGGATGGAGCAGTACTTC.

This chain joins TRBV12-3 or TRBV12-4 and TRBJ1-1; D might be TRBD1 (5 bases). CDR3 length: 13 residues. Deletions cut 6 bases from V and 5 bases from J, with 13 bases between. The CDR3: CASRRGDSTEAFF. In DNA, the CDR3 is TGTGCCAGCAGAAGGGGCGATTCTACTGAAGCTTTCTTT.

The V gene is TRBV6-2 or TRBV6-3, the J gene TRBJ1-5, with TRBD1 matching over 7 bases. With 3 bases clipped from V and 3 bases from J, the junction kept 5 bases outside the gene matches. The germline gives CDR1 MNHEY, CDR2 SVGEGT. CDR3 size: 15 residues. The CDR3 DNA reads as TGTGCCAGCAGTTATTTAGGGACAGCCAATCAGCCCCAGCATTTT. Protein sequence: CASSYLGTANQPQHF.

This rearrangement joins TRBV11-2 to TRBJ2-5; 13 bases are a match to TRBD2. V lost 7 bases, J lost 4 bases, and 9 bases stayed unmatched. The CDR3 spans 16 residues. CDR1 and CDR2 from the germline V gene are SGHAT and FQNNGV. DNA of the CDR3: TGTGCCAGCATCCCTCGACTAGCGGGGGGTGGAGAGACCCAGTACTTC. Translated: CASIPRLAGGGETQYF.

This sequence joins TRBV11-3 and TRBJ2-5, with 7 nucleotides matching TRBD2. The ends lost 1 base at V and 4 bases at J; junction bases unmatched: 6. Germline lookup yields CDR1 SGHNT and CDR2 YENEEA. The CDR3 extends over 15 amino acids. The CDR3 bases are TGTGCCAGCAGCTTAGGCGGGAGAGGGTCAGAGACCCAGTACTTC. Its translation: CASSLGGRGSETQYF.